Below, 5 T cell receptor beta chains from the same sample are listed, as sequenced in a study of Ad26.COV2.S vaccination and SARS-CoV-2 variants. Treatment of the sample: over 15 received Ad26.COV2.S at low or high dose, single or two shots; about 5 received placebo; per-sample allocation not given. Collection of samples fell on day 63 after the first vaccine or placebo injection. Assay: immunoSEQ multiplex PCR; the TCRdb copy retains only in-frame clones and omits some. The table records some 520,000 clones, roughly 89% of them present only once. This specimen consisted of peripheral blood, obtained in a trial of Ad26.COV2.S vaccine versus placebo. The receptors originated from a person between 18 and 65 years old who received the Ad26.COV2.S COVID-19 vaccine or a placebo.

The chain uses TRBV19 and TRBJ2-1; 10 bases match TRBD1. This CDR3 is 16 amino acids long. J lost 7 bases, V lost 5 bases, and 11 bases had no gene match. CDR1 and CDR2 from the germline V gene are LNHDA and SQIVND (reference sequence). CDR3 bases: TGTGCCAGTAGTCCACGGGGCGGGACAGGGGTGAATGAGCAGTTCTTC. It yields the protein CASSPRGGTGVNEQFF.

This clone was picked up one time. The J gene is TRBJ1-3, the V gene TRBV5-6, with 11 nucleotides matching TRBD1. Germline assignment: CDR1 SGHDT and CDR2 YYEEEE. Trimming took 2 bases from V and 16 from J; bases not matched to a gene: 5. This CDR3 has 12 amino acids. The CDR3 DNA is TGTGCCAGCAGCTTTGCCGGGACAGGGGGGTATTTT. Translating it yields CASSFAGTGGYF.

The genes are TRBV7-8 and TRBJ2-1; 8 bases line up with TRBD2. Germline-derived CDR1 and CDR2 are SGHVS and FQNEAQ. J gave up 2 bases and V 4 bases, and 4 bases lay outside the gene matches. This CDR3 is built from 15 residues. The CDR3 DNA sequence: TGTGCCAGCAGCTCCCGGACTAGCACCTACAATGAGCAGTTCTTC. Translated: CASSSRTSTYNEQFF.

The chain has TRBV19 and TRBJ1-5; weak D call: TRBD1 (5 bases). V was pared by 3 bases and J by 0 bases, with 9 bases between. The CDR3 runs to 15 residues. Germline CDR1 and CDR2: LNHDA and SQIVND (reference sequence). CDR3 DNA: TGTGCCAGTAGTATTTGGGGGGATAGCAATCAGCCCCAGCATTTT. As protein: CASSIWGDSNQPQHF.

The chain joins TRBV3-1 (or the pseudogene TRBV3-2) to TRBJ1-2, with a possible D match to TRBD1 (5 bases). This CDR3 contains 13 residues. Trimming shortened V by 1 base and J by 10 bases, and 13 bases separated the two germline ends. Germline V CDR1 and CDR2: LGHDT, YNNKEL (reference sequence). CDR3 sequence: CASSQGETVDYTF. CDR3 coding DNA: TGTGCCAGCAGCCAAGGAGAGACAGTAGACTACACCTTC.